This T cell receptor beta chain derives from a study of T cells in Graves' hyperthyroidism and ophthalmopathy. At the level of the study: Before treatment of any kind, peripheral blood was taken at initial diagnosis.

Amplified TCR beta CDR3 regions derived from RNA transcripts. RT-PCR in the first round (using the HTBI primer set) targeted the TCR CDR3. TCRdb recomputed calls from the multiplex PCR reads with MiXCR, one row per CDR3 protein. The data contain a few hundred thousand distinct CDR3 sequences, approximately 15% of them singletons. Newly diagnosed patients aged 18 to 65 had hyperthyroidism of under 2 months' duration. Any patient presenting with uncontrolled infection, other autoimmune disease, pregnancy or lactation was left out. An approximately 10 ml volume of fresh peripheral blood provided the PBMCs. The CDR3 loop spans 17 amino acids. Germline values: CDR1 SGHNT, CDR2 YENEEA. V lost 5 bases and J lost 0; bases outside the gene matches: 8.

The sample was blood. The chain uses TRBV11-3 and TRBJ2-1; TRBD2 matches at 9 bases. This sequence originates from a woman younger than 35 with Graves' hyperthyroidism. CDR3 nucleotide sequence: TGTGCCAGCAGCATTGGGATAGCGGGGGACTCCTACAATGAGCAGTTCTTC. Encoded protein: CASSIGIAGDSYNEQFF.